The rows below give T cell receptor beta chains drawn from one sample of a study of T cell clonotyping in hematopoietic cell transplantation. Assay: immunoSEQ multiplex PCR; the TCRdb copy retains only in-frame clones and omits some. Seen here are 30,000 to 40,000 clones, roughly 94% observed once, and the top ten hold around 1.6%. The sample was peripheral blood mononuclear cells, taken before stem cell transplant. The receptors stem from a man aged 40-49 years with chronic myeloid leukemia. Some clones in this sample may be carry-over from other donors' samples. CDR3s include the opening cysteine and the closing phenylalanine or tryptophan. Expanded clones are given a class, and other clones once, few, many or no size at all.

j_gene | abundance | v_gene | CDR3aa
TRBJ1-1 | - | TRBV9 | CASSADREDTEAFF
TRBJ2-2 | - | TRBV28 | CASSRLAGGPGELFF
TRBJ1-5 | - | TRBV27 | CASSLYGWDKSNQPQHF
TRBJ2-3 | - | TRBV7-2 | CASSLRGSGVTDTQYF
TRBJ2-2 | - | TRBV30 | CAWRSGASSGGELFF
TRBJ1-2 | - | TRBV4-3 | CASSPYGGGNYGYTF
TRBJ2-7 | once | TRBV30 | CAWSDSYEQYF
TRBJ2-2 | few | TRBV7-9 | CASSLANRVMPGELFF
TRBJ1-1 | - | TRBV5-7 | CASSFPSDRPANTEAFF
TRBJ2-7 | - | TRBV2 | CASSELDSYEQYF
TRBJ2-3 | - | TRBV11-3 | CASSLEGGLTDTQYF
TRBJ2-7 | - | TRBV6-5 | CASTADLAGKYEQYF
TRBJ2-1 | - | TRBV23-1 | CASSQSTGLAGVYYNEQFF
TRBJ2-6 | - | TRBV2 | CAMGQGALGANVLTF
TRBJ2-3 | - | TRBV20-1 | CSAIPRNWLTF
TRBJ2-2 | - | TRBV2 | CASTLTTGGTGELFF
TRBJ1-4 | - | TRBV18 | CASSPKEGWVEEKLFF
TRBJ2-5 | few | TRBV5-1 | CASRTNRGETQYF
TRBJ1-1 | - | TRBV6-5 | CASSRNRLAAAFF
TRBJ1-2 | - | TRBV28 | CASSLRGREYGYTF
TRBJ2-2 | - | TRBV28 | CASTLGTGGLIYSTGELFF
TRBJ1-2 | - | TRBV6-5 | CASSLRPGSYTF
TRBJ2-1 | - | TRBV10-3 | CAISEGMTSVGNEQFF
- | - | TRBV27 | CASSSDGYEQYF
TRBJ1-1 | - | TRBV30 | CAWSLDSRGNTEAFF
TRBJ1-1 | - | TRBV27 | CASRSTGGTEAFF
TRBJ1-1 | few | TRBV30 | CAWSVGSNTEAFF
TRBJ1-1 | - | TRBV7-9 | CASSWDRGVLTEAFF
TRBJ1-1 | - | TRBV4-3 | CASSQDSGVGMVAFF
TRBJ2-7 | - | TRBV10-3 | CAITGRQGAGEQYF
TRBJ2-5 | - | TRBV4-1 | CASSQVGAGGRETQYF
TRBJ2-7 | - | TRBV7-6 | CASSLMTGGSYEQYF
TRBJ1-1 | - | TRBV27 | CASSSRQGLGEAFF
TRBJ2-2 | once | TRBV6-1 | CASSQQGPGELFF
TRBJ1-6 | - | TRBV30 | CAWSGGGGNSPLHF
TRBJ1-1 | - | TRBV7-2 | CASTLTGAYEAFF
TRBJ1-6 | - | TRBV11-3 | CASSPSRYNSPLHF
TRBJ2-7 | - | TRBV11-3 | CASSSRVEQYF
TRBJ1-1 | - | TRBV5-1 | CASSLDGENTEAFF
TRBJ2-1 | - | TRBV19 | CASAGLAGYNEQFF
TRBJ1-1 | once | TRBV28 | CASRGESGSRTEAFF
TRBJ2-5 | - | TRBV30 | CAWSATVQETQYF
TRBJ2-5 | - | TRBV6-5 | CASSGTGSQETQYF
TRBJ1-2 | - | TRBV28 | CASSSWESGRYGYTF
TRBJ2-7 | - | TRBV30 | CAWSPGSGDGFFGGYF
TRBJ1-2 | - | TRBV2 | CASVGLGGPNYGYTF